This record covers a single TCR beta chain. This clonotype was counted between two and nine times. Its antigen target is currently unknown. Base qualities are missing; no much larger clone stands one base away. Sequenced on an Illumina HiSeq 1500. TCRdb took the public reads, trimmed them with fastp at Q25, ran MiXCR for clone calling and kept in-frame beta chains. Each CDR3 protein appears once, grouped with its most common genes and DNA. The sample includes roughly 100,000 distinct CDR3 sequences, with about 17% observed a single time. Less than 10% of the sample lies in the top ten. This record belongs to a study of T cell repertoires in cytomegalovirus infection (dated by TCRdb to about 2019). With regard to the full study: Donor HLA type was relevant to the analysis, because carriage of CMV infection together with the matching HLA type was indicated by public TCR beta signatures. General findings and caveats noted by the study authors: In the ex vivo response, HLA-C-restricted CMV-specific TCR beta clonotypes were dominant, and in two of eight donors the single most frequent clonotype came from this HLA-C-restricted group. In both this cohort and an independent approximately 350-donor cohort, the cumulative frequency of public TCR beta family members distinguished carriers of CMV infection plus the relevant HLA type.

The CDR3 numbers 15 residues from cysteine through phenylalanine. CDR3 DNA only is kept here, 45 bases in frame from base 1. From the germline V gene, CDR1 is KGHSH and CDR2 is LQKENI. At the junction V is shortened by 3 bases and J by 8 bases, with 14 bases in between. The sequencing sample was made of PBMCs. The receptor comes from a human donor in good health (CMV status not recorded). Some clones in this sample may be carry-over from other donors' samples. The sequence joins TRBV18 to TRBJ1-6; the D gene lacks a confident call. The DNA reads as follows: TGTGCCAGCTCACCCAAACTGGGATTTGATTCACCCCTCCACTTT. Translated, this is CASSPKLGFDSPLHF.